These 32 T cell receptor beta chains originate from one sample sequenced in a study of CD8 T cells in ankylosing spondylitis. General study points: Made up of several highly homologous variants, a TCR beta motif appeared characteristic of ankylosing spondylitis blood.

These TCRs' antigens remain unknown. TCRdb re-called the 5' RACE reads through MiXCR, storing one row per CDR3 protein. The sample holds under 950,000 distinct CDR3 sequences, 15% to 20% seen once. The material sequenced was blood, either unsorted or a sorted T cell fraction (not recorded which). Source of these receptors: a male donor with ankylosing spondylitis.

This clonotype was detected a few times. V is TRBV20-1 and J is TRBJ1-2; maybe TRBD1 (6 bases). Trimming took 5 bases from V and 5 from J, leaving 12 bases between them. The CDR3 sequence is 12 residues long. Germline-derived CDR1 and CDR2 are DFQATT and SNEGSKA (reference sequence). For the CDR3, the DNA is TGCAGTGCTTTAGGGGGGGTATATGGCTACACCTTC. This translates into CSALGGVYGYTF.

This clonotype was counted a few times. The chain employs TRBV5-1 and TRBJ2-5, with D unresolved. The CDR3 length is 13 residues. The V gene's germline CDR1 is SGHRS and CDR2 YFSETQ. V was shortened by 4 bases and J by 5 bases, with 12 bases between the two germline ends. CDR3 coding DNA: TGCGCCAGCAGCACGCCCCCGGCGGAGACCCAGTACTTC. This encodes CASSTPPAETQYF.

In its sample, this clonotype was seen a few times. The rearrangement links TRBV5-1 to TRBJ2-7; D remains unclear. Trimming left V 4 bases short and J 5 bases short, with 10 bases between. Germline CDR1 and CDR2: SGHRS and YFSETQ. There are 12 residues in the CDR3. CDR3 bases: TGCGCCAGCAGCCCCCACTATAACGAGCAGTACTTC. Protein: CASSPHYNEQYF.

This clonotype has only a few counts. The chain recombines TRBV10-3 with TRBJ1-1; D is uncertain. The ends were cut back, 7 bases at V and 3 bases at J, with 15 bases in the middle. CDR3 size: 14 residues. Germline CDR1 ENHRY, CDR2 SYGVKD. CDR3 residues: CAIKGMIVDTEAFF. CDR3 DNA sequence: TGTGCCATCAAGGGAATGATCGTAGACACTGAAGCTTTCTTT.

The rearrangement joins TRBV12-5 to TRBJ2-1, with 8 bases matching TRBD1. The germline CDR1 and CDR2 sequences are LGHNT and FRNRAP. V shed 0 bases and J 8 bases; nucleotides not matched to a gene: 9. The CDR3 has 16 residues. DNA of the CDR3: TGTGCTAGTGGTTTGGTATTCGCCGGGACAGGTGATGAGCAGTTCTTC. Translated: CASGLVFAGTGDEQFF.

The CDR3 loop reads CATRGLQNIQYF. CDR3 in DNA: TGTGCCACCAGGGGTCTGCAAAACATTCAGTACTTC. This sequence joins TRBV15 and TRBJ2-4; D gene ambiguous. V shed 6 bases and J shed 5 bases, with 8 bases lying between them. Germline V lookup: CDR1 LNHNV, CDR2 YYDKDF (reference sequence). CDR3 length: 12 amino acids.

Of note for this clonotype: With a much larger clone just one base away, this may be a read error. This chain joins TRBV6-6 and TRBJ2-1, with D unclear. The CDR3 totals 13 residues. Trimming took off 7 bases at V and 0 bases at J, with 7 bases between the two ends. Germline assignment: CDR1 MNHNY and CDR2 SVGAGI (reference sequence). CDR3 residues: CASTKSSYNEQFF. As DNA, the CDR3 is TGTGCCAGCACTAAGAGCTCCTACAATGAGCAGTTCTTC.

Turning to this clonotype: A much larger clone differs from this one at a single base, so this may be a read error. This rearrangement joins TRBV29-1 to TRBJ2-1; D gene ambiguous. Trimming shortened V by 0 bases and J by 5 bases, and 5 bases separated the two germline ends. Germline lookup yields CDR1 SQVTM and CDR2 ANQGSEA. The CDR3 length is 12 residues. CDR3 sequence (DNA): TGCAGCGTTGAAGAGGTCGACAATGAGCAGTTCTTC. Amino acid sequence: CSVEEVDNEQFF.

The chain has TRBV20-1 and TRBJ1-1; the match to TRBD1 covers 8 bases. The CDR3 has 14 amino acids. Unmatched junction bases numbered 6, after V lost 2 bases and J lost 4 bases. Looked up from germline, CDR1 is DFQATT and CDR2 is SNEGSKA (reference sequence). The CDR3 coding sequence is TGCAGTGCTAGAAGGCAGGGGGCGGGCACTGAAGCTTTCTTT. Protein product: CSARRQGAGTEAFF.

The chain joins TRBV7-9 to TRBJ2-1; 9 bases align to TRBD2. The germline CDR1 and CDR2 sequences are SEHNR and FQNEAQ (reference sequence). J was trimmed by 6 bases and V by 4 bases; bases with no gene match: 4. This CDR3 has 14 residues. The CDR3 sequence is CASSSGTSLNEQFF. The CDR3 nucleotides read TGTGCCAGCAGCTCCGGGACTAGCCTCAATGAGCAGTTCTTC. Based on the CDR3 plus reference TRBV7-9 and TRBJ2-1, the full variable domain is DTGVSQNPRHKITKRGQNVTFRCDPISEHNRLYWYRQTLGQGPEFLTYFQNEAQLEKSRLLSDRFSAERPKGSFSTLEIQRTEQGDSAMYLCASSSGTSLNEQFFGPGTRLTVL.

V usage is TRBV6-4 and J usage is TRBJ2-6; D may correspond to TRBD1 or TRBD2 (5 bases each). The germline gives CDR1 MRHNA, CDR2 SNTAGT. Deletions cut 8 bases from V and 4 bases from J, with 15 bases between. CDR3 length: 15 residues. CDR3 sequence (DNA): TGTGCCAGCGCTCGGGACGGCGGAGGGGCCAACGTCCTGACTTTC. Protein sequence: CASARDGGGANVLTF.

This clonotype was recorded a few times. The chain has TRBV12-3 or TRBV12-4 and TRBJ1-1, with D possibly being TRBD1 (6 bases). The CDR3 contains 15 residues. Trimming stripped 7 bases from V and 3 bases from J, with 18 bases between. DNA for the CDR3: TGTGCCAGCACCCGAGGGGGTGCAGGGGACACTGAAGCTTTCTTT. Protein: CASTRGGAGDTEAFF.

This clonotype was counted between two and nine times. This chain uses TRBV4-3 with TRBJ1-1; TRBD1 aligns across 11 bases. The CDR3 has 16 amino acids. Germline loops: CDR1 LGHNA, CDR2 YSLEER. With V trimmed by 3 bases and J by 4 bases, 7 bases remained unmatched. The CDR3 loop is CASSQLGQGASTEAFF. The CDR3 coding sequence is TGCGCCAGCAGCCAGCTAGGACAGGGGGCAAGCACTGAAGCTTTCTTT.

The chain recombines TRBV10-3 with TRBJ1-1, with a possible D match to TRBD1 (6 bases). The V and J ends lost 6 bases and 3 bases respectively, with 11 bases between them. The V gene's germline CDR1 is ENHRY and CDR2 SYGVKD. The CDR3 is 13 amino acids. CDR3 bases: TGTGCCATCAGAGAGGGGGGGGACACTGAAGCTTTCTTT. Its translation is CAIREGGDTEAFF.

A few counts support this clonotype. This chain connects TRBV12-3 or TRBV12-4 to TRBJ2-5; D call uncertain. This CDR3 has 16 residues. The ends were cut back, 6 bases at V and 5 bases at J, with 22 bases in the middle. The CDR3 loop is CASSPRSYHAQETQYF. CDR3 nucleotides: TGTGCCAGCAGCCCCCGTTCTTATCACGCCCAGGAGACCCAGTACTTC.

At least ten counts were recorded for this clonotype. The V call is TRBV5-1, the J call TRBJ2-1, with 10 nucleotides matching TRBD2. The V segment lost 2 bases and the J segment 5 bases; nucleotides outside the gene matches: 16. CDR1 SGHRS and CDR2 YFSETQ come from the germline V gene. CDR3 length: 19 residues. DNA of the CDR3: TGCGCCAGCAGCTTCCACTACATCCCAGCGGGAGGGAGAGACAATGAGCAGTTCTTC. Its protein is CASSFHYIPAGGRDNEQFF.

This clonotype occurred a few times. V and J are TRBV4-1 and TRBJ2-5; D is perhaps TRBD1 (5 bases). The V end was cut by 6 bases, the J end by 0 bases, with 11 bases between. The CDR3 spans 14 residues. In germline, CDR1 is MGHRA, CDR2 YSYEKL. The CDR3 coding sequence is TGCGCCAGCAGTTACCAGGGCAACCAAGAGACCCAGTACTTC. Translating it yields CASSYQGNQETQYF.

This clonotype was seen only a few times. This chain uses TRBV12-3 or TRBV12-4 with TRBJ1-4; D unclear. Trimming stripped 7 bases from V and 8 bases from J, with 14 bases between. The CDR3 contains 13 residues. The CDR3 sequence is CASTFSSREKLFF. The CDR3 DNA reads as TGTGCCAGCACTTTCAGTTCGAGGGAAAAACTGTTTTTT.

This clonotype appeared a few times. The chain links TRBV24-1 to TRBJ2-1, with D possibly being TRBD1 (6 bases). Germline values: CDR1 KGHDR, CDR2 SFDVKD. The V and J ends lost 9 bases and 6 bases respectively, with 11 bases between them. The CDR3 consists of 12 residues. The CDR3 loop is CATRDTSNEQFF. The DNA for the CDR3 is TGTGCCACCCGGGACACTTCCAATGAGCAGTTCTTC.

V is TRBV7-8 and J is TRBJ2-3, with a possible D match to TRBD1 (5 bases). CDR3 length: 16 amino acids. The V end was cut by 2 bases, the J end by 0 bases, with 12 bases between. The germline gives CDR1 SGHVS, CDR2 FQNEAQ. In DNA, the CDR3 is TGTGCCAGCAGCTTAATGACAGAATCTAGCACAGATACGCAGTATTTT. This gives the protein CASSLMTESSTDTQYF.

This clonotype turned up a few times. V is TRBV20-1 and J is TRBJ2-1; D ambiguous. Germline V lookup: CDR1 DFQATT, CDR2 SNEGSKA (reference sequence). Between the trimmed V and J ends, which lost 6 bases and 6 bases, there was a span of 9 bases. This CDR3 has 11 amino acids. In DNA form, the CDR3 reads TGCAGTGCGTCCCACGGCAATGAGCAGTTCTTC. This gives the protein CSASHGNEQFF.

This chain's CDR3 is CSARDWLAGNNEQFF. As DNA, the CDR3 is TGCAGTGCTAGAGATTGGCTAGCGGGGAACAATGAGCAGTTCTTC. V and J are TRBV20-1 and TRBJ2-1, with TRBD2 matching 9 bases. After removal of 0 bases from V and 5 bases from J, the junction contained 5 bases not matched to a gene. Germline V CDR1 and CDR2: DFQATT, SNEGSKA (reference sequence). This CDR3 contains 15 residues.

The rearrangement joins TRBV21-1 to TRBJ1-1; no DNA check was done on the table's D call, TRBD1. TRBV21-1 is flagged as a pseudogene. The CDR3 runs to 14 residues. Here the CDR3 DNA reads TGTGCCAGCAGCTTTAGGACAGGGATCTCTGAAGCTTTCTTT. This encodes CASSFRTGISEAFF.

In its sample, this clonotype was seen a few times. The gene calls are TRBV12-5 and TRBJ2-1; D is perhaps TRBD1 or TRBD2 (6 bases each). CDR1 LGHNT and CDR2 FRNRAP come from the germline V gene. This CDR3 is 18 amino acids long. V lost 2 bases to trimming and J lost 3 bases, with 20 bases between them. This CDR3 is CASGLPRGAGGGYNEQFF. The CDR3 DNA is TGTGCTAGTGGTTTGCCTCGCGGGGCCGGAGGGGGCTACAATGAGCAGTTCTTC. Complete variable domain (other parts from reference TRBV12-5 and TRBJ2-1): DARVTQTPRHKVTEMGQEVTMRCQPILGHNTVFWYRQTMMQGLELLAYFRNRAPLDDSGMPKDRFSAEMPDATLATLKIQPSEPRDSAVYFCASGLPRGAGGGYNEQFFGPGTRLTVL.

CDR3 protein: CASSRTSGGTDTQYF. In DNA, the CDR3 is TGTGCCAGCAGTCGGACTAGCGGGGGCACAGATACGCAGTATTTT. This chain connects TRBV12-3 or TRBV12-4 to TRBJ2-3; 12 bases agree with TRBD2. Trimming took 5 bases from V and 1 from J; bases not matched to a gene: 1. This CDR3 is built from 15 residues.

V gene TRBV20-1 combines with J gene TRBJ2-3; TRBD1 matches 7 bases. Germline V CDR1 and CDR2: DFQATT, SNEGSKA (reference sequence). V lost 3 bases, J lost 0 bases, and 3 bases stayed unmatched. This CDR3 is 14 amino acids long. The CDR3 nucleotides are TGCAGTGCTAGCGAACAGGGGAGCACAGATACGCAGTATTTT. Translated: CSASEQGSTDTQYF.

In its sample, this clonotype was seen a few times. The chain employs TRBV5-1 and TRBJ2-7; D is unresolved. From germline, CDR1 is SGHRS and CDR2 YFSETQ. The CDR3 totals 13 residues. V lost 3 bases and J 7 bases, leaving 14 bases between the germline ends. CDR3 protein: CASSSRAWDEQYF. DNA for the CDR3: TGCGCCAGCAGCTCCCGGGCCTGGGATGAGCAGTACTTC.

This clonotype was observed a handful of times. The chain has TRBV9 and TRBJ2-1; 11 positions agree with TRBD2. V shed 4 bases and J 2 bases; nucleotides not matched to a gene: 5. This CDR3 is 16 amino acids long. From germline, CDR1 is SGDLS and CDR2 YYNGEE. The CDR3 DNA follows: TGTGCCAGCAGCCCCACTAGCGGGAGAACCTACAATGAGCAGTTCTTC. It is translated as CASSPTSGRTYNEQFF.

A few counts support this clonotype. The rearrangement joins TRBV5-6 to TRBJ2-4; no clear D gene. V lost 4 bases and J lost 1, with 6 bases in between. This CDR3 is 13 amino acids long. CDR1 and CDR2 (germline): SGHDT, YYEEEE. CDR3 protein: CASSLVAKNIQYF. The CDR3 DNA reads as TGTGCCAGCAGCCTCGTGGCCAAAAACATTCAGTACTTC. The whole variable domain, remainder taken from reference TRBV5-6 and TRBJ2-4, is DAGVTQSPTHLIKTRGQQVTLRCSPKSGHDTVSWYQQALGQGPQFIFQYYEEEERQRGNFPDRFSGHQFPNYSSELNVNALLLGDSALYLCASSLVAKNIQYFGAGTRLSVL.

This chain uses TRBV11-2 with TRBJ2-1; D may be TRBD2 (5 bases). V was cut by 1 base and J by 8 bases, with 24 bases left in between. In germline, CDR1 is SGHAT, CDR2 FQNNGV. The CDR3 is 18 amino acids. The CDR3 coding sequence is TGTGCCAGCAGCTTAGGATCCACCAGCAGAGTGAGGGATTATGAGCAGTTCTTC. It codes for CASSLGSTSRVRDYEQFF. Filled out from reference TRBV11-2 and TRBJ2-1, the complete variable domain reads EAGVAQSPRYKIIEKRQSVAFWCNPISGHATLYWYQQILGQGPKLLIQFQNNGVVDDSQLPKDRFSAERLKGVDSTLKIQPAKLEDSAVYLCASSLGSTSRVRDYEQFFGPGTRLTVL.

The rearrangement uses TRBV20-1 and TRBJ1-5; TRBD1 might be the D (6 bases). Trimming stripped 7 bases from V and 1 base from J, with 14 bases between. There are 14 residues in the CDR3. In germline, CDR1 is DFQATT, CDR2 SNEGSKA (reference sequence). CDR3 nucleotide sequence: TGCAGTGGGGGACGGACAGCCAGCAATCAGCCCCAGCATTTT. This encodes CSGGRTASNQPQHF.

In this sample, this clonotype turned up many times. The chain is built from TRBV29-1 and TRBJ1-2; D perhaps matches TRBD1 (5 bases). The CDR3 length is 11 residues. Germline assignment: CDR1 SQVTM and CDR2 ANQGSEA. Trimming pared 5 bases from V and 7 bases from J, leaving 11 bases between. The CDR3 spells CSVLRDVGYTF. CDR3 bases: TGCAGCGTTCTCAGGGATGTTGGCTACACCTTC.